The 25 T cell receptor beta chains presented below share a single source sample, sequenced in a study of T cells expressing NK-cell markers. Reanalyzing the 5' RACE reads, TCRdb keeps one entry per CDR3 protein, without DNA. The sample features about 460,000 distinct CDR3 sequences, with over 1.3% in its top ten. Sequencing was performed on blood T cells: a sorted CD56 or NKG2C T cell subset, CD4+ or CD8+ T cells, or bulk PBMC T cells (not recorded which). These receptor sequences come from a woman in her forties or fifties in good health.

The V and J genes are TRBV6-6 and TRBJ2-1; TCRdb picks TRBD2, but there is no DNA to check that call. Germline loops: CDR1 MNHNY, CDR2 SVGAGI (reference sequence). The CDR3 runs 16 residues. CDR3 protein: CASSPSQTSGSYEQFF.

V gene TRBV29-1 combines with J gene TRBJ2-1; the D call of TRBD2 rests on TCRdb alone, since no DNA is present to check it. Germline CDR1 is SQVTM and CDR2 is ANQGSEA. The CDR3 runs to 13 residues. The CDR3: CSAMDSLGSEQFF.

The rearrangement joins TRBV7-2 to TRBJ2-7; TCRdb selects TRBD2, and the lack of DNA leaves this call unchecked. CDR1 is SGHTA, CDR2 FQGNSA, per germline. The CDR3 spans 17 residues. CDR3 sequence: CASSLVLRTSGSGEQYF.

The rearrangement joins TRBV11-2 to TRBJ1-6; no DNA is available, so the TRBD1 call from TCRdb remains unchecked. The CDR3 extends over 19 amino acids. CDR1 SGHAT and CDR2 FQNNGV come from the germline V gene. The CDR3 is CASSLTTGTGYHIDSPLHF.

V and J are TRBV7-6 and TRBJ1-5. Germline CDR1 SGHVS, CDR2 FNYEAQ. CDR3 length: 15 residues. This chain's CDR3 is CASSLEGNRNQPQHF.

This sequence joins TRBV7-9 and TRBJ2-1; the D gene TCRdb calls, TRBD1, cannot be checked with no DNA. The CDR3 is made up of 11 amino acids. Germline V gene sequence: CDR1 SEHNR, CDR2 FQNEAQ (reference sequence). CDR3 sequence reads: CASSESREQFF.

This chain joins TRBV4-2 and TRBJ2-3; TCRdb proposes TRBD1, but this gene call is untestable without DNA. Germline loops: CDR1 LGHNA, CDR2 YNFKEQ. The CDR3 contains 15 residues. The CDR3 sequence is CASSQDQGGPDTQYF.

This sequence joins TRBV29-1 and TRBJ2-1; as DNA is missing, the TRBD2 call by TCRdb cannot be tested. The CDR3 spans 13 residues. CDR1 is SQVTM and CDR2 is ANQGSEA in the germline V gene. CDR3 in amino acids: CSEVGLAGREQFF.

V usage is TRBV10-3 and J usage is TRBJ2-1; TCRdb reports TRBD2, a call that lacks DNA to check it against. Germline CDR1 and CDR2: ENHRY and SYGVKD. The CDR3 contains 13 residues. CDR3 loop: CAIKLDGNNEQFF.

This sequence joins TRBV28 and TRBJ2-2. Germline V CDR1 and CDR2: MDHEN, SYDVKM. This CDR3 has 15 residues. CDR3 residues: CASSLASSFTGELFF.

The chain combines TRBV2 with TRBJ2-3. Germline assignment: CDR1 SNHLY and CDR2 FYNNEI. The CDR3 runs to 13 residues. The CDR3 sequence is CASTVADVNTQYF.

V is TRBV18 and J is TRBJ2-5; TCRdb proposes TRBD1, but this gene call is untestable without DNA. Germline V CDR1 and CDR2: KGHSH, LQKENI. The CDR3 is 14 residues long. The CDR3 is CASSPTGSYETQYF.

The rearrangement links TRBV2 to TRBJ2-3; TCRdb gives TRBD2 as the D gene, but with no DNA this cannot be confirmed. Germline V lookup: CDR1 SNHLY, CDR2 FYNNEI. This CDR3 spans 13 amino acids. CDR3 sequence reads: CASTAVAGGTQYF.

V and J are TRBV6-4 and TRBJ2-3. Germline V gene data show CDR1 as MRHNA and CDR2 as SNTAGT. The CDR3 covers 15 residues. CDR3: CASSIGGTSTDTQYF.

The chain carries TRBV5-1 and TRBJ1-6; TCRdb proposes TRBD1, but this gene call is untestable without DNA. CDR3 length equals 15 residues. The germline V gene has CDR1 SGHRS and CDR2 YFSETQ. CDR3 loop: CASSPLGGTVSPLHF.

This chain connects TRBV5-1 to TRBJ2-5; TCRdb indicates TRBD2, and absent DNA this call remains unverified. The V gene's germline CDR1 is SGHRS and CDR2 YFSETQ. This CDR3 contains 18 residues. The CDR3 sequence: CASSFRTSGRGVAETQYF.

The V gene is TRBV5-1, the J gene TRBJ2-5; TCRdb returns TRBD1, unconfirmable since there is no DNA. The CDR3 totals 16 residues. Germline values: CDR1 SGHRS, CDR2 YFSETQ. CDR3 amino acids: CASSSPLPPFQETQYF.

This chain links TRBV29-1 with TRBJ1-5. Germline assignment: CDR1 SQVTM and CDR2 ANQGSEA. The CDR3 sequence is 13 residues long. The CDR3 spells CSVSWKSNQPQHF.

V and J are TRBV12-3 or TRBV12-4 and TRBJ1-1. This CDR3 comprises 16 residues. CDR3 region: CASSLGQGGMNTEAFF.

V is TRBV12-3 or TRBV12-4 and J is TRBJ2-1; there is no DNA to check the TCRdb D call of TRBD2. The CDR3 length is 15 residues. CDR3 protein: CASTKGLAGYNEQFF.

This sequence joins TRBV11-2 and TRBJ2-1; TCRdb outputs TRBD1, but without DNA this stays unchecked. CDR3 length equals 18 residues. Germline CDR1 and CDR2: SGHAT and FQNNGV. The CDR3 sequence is CASSLQRGFGTGGNEQFF.

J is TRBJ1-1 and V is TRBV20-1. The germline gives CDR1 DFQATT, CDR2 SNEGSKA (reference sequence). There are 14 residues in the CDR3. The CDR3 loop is CSARPQVTNTEAFF.

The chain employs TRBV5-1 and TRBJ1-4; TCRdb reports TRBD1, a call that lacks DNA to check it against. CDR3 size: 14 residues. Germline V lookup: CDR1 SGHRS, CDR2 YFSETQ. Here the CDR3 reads CASGTGLEKEKLFF. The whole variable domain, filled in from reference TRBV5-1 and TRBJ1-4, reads KAGVTQTPRYLIKTRGQQVTLSCSPISGHRSVSWYQQTPGQGLQFLFEYFSETQRNKGNFPGRFSGRQFSNSRSEMNVSTLELGDSALYLCASGTGLEKEKLFFGSGTQLSVL.

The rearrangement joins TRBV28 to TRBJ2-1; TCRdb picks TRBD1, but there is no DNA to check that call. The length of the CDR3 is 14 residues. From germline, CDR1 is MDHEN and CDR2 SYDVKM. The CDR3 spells CASSLRTVTNGQFF.

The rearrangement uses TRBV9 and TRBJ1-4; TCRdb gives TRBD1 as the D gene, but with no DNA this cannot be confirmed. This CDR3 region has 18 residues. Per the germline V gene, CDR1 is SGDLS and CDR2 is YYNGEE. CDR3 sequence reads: CASSPSFLGGATNEKLFF.